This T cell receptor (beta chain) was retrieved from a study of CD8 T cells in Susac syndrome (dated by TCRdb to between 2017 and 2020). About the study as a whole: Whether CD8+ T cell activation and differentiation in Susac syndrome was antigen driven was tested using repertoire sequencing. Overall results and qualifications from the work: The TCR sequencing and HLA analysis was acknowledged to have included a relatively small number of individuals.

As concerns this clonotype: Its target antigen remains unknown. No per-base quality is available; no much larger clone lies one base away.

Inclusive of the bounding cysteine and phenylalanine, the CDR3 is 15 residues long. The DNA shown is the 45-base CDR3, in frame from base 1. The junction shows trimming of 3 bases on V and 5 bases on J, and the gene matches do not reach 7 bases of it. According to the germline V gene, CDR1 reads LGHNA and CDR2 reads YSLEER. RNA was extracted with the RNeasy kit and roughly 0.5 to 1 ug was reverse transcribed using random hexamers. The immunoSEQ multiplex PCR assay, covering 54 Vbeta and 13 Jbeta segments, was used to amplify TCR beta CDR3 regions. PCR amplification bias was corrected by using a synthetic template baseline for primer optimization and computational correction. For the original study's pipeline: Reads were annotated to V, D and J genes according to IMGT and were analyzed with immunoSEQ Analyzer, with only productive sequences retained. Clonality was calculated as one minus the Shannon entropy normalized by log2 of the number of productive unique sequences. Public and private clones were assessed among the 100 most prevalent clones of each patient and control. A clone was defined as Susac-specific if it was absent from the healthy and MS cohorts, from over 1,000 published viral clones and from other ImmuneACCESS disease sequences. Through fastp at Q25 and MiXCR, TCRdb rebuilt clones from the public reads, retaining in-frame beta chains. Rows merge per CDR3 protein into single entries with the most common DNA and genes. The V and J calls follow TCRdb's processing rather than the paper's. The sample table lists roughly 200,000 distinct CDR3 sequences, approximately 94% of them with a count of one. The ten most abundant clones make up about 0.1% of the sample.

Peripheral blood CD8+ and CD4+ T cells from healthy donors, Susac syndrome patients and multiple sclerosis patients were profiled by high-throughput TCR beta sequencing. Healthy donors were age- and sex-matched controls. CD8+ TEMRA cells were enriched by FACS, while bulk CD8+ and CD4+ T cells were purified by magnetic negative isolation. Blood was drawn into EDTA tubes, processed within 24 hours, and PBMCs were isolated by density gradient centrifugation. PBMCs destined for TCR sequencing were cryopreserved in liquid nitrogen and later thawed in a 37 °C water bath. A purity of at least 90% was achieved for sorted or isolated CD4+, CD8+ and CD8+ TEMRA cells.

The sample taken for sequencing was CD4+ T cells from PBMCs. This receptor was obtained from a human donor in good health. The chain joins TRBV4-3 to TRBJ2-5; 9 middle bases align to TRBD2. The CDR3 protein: CASSQVAGEGETQYF. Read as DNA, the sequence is TGCGCCAGCAGCCAGGTAGCGGGAGAAGGGGAGACCCAGTACTTC.